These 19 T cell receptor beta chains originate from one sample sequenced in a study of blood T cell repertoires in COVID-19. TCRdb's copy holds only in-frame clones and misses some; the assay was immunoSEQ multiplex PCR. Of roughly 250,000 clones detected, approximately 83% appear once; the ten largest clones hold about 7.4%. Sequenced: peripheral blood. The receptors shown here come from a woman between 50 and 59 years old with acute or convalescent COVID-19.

For the CDR3, the DNA is TGTGCCAGCAGCCAATCGCTAGCCGGGGTAGGTGAGCAGTTCTTC. This sequence encodes CASSQSLAGVGEQFF. The gene calls are TRBV3-1 (or the pseudogene TRBV3-2) and TRBJ2-1; possible D gene TRBD2, 5 bases. This CDR3 has 15 residues. The germline CDR1 and CDR2 sequences are LGHDT and YNNKEL (reference sequence). V shed 2 bases and J shed 9 bases, with 17 bases lying between them.

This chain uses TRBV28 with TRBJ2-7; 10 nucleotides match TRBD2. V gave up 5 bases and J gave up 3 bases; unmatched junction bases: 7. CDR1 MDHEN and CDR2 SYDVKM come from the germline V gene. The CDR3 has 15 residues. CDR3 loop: CASSIAGGTLYEQYF. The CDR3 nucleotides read TGTGCCAGCAGTATAGCGGGAGGTACCCTCTACGAGCAGTACTTC.

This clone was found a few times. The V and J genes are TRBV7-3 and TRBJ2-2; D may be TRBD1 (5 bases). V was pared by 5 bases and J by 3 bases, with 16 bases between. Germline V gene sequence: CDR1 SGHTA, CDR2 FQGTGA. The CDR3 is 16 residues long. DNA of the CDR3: TGTGCCAGCAGCCTATCAGGGTTCTGGGACACCGGGGAGCTGTTTTTT. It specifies CASSLSGFWDTGELFF.

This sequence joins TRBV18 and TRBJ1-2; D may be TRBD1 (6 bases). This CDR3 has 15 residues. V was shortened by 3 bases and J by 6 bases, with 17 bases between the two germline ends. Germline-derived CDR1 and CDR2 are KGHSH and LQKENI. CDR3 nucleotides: TGTGCCAGCTCACCGGGGGCCCAGGGAAGGAATGGCTACACCTTC. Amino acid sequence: CASSPGAQGRNGYTF.

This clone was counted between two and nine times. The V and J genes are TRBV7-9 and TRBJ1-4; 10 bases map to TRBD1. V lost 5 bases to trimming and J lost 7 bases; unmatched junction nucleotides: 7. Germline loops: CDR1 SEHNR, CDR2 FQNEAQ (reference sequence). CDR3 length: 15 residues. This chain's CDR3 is CASSKTGTGVEKLFF. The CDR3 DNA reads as TGTGCCAGCAGCAAAACCGGGACAGGGGTTGAAAAACTGTTTTTT. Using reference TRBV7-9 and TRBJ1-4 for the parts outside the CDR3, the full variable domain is DTGVSQNPRHKITKRGQNVTFRCDPISEHNRLYWYRQTLGQGPEFLTYFQNEAQLEKSRLLSDRFSAERPKGSFSTLEIQRTEQGDSAMYLCASSKTGTGVEKLFFGSGTQLSVL.

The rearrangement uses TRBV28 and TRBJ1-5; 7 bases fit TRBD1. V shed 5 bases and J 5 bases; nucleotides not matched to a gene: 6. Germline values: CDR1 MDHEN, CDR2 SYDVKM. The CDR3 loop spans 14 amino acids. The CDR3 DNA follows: TGTGCCAGCAGTCCCCGACAGGGTGATCAGCCCCAGCATTTT. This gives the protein CASSPRQGDQPQHF.

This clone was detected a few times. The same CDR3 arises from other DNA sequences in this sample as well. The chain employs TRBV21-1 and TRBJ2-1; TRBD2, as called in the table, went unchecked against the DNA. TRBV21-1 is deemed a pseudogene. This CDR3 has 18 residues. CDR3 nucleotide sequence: TGTGCCAGCAGCAATTTAGTGAGGGCCTTTCCCCCCTACAATGAGCAGTTCTTC. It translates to CASSNLVRAFPPYNEQFF.

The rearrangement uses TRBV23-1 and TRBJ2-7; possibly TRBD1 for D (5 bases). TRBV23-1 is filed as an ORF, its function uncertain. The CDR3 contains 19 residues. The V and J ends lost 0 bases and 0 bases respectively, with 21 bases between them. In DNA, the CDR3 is TGCGCCAGCAGTCAATCGAAGTCCAGGGAAAGGCCGCGCTCCTACGAGCAGTACTTC. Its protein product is CASSQSKSRERPRSYEQYF.

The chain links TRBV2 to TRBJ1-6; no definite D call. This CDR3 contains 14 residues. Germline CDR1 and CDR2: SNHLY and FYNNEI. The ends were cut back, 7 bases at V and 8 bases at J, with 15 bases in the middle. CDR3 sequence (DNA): TGTGCCAGCAAAGTAAGGGAGGGCGATTCACCCCTCCACTTT. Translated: CASKVREGDSPLHF. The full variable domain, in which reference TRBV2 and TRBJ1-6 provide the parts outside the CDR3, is EPEVTQTPSHQVTQMGQEVILRCVPISNHLYFYWYRQILGQKVEFLVSFYNNEISEKSEIFDDQFSVERPDGSNFTLKIRSTKLEDSAMYFCASKVREGDSPLHFGNGTRLTVT.

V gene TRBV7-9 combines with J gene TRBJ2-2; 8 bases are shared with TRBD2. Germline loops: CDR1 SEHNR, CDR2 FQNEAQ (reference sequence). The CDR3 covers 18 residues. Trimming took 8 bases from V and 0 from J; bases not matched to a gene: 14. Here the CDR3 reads CASRRGLAGPSNTGELFF. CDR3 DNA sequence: TGTGCCAGCCGCCGGGGGCTAGCGGGCCCCTCGAACACCGGGGAGCTGTTTTTT.

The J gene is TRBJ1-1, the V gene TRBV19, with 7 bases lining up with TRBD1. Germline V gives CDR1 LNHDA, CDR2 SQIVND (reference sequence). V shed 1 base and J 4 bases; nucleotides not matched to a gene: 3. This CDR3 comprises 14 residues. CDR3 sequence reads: CASSIVGTVTEAFF. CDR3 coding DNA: TGTGCCAGTAGTATAGTCGGGACAGTCACTGAAGCTTTCTTT.

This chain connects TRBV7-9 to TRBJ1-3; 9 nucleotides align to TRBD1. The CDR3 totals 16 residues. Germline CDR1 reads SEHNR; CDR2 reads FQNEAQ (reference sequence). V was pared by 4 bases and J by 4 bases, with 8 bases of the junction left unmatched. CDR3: CASSSLPGQGGNTIYF. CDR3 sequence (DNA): TGTGCCAGCAGCTCCCTACCGGGACAGGGAGGAAACACCATATATTTT.

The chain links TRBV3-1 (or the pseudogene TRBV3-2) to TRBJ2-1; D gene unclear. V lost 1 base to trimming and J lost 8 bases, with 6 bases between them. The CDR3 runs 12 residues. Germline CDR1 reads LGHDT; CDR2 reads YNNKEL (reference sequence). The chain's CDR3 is CASSQGHYEQFF. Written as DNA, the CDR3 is TGTGCCAGCAGCCAAGGACACTATGAGCAGTTCTTC.

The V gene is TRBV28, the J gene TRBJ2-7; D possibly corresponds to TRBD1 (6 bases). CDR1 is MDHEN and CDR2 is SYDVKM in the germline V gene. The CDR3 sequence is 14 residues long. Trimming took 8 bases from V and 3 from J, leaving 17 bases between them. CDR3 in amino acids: CASLQRQGYYEQYF. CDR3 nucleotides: TGTGCCAGCCTACAGAGGCAGGGGTACTACGAGCAGTACTTC.

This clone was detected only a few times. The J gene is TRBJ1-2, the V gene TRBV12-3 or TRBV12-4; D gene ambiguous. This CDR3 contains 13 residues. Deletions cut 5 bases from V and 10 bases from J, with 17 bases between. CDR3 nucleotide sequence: TGTGCCAGCAGTCCAACTTACCCCCCGAACTACACCTTC. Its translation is CASSPTYPPNYTF.

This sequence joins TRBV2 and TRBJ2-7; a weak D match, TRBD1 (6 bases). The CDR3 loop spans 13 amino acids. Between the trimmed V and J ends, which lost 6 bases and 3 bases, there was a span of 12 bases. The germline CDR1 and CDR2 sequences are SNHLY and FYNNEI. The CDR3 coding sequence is TGTGCCAGCAGGTGGGACAATAACTACGAGCAGTACTTC. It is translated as CASRWDNNYEQYF.

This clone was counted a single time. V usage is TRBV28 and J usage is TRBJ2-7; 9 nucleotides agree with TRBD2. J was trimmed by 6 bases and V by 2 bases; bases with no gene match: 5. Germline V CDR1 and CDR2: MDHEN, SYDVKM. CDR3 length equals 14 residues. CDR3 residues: CASSLVVAGVEQYF. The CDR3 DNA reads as TGTGCCAGCAGTTTAGTGGTAGCGGGGGTCGAGCAGTACTTC.

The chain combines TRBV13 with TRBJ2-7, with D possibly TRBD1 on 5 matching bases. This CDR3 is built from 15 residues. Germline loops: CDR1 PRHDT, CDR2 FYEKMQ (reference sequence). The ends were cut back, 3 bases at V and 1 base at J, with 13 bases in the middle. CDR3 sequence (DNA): TGTGCCAGCAGCTTTGGCCAGGGCTCATCCTACGAGCAGTACTTC. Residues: CASSFGQGSSYEQYF.

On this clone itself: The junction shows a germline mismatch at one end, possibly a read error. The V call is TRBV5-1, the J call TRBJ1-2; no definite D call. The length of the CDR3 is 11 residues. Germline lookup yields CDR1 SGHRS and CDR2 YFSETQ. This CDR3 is CASIIDYGHTF. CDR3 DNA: TGCGCCAGCATTATTGACTATGGCCACACCTTC.